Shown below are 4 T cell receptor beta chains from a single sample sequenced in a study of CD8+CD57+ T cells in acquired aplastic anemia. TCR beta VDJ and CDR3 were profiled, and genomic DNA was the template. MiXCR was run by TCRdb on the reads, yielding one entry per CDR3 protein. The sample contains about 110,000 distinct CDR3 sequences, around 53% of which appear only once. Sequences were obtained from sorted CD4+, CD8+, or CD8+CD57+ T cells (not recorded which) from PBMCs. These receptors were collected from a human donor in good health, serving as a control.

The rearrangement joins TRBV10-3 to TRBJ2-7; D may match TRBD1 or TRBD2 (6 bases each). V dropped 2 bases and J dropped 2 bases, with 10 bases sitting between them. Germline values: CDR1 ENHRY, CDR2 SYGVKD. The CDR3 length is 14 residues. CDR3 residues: CAISEGRGAYEQYF. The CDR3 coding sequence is TGTGCCATCAGTGAGGGTAGGGGGGCCTACGAGCAGTACTTC.

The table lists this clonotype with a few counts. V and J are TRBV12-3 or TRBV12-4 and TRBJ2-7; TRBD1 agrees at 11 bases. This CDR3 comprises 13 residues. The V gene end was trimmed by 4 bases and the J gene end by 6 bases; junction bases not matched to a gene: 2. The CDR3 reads CASSSGTGGEQYF. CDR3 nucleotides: TGTGCCAGCAGTTCCGGGACAGGGGGCGAGCAGTACTTC.

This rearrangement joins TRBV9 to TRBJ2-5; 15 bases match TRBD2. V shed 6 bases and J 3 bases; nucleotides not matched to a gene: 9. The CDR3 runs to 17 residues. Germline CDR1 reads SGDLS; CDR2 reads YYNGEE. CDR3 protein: CASTNGLAGGQEETQYF. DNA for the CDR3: TGTGCCAGCACTAATGGACTAGCGGGGGGGCAGGAAGAGACCCAGTACTTC.

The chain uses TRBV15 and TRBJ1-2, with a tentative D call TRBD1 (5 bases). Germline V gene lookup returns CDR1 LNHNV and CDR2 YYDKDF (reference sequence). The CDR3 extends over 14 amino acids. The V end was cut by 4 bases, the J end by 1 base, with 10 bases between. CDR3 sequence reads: CATSTRDGNYGYTF. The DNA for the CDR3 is TGTGCCACCAGCACCCGGGACGGTAACTATGGCTACACCTTC. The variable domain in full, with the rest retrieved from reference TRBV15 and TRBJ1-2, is DAMVIQNPRYQVTQFGKPVTLSCSQTLNHNVMYWYQQKSSQAPKLLFHYYDKDFNNEADTPDNFQSRRPNTSFCFLDIRSPGLGDTAMYLCATSTRDGNYGYTFGSGTRLTVV.